The 26 T cell receptor beta chains listed next were all sequenced from one sample in a study of cytomegalovirus exposure and HLA in healthy donors. Researchers ran the PCR with 60 Vbeta and 13 Jbeta primers. Clones were sequenced by immunoSEQ multiplex PCR, and TCRdb holds only the in-frame ones, with some missing. The sample carries about 160,000 clones, less than 90% recorded once. The sequenced sample was PBMCs. The receptor set was obtained from a man in his forties or fifties in good health and CMV-seropositive.

This clone was detected a few times. The V and J genes are TRBV9 and TRBJ2-2; TRBD2 agrees at 14 bases. The CDR3 has 16 amino acids. Trimming took 2 bases from V and 7 from J; bases not matched to a gene: 4. The germline V gene has CDR1 SGDLS and CDR2 YYNGEE. DNA for the CDR3: TGTGCCAGCAGCGTCCGGGGACTAGCGGGGGTCGGGGAGCTGTTTTTT. Translation: CASSVRGLAGVGELFF.

The CDR3 protein is CASSIGPGGVQETQYF. In nucleotides, the CDR3 is TGTGCCAGTAGTATAGGGCCAGGGGGCGTACAAGAGACCCAGTACTTC. This sequence joins TRBV19 and TRBJ2-5; 8 bases are a match to TRBD1. Unmatched junction bases numbered 6, after V lost 1 base and J lost 2 bases. Germline V gene sequence: CDR1 LNHDA, CDR2 SQIVND (reference sequence). The CDR3 contains 16 residues.

This chain connects TRBV5-4 to TRBJ2-1; 16 bases are a match to TRBD2. The CDR3 spans 20 residues. Per germline, CDR1 SGHNT and CDR2 YYREEE (reference sequence). The V and J ends lost 3 bases and 0 bases, in that order; junction bases with no gene match: 9. This CDR3 reads CASSSPPGLAGGSSYNEQFF. The CDR3 DNA sequence: TGTGCCAGCAGCTCCCCCCCGGGACTAGCGGGGGGGAGCTCCTACAATGAGCAGTTCTTC.

This chain links TRBV6-5 with TRBJ2-2; tentatively, D is TRBD2 (7 bases). CDR1 is MNHEY, CDR2 SVGAGI, per germline. V was shortened by 6 bases and J by 1 base, with 9 bases between the two germline ends. There are 14 residues in the CDR3. The CDR3 protein is CASSGGRNTGELFF. As DNA, the CDR3 is TGTGCCAGCAGCGGGGGGCGGAACACCGGGGAGCTGTTTTTT.

In its sample, this clone was seen once. The chain uses TRBV2 and TRBJ1-1; D perhaps matches TRBD1 (5 bases). The CDR3 sequence is 14 residues long. Trimming removed 6 bases at V and 5 bases at J, with 16 bases between. The germline gives CDR1 SNHLY, CDR2 FYNNEI. The CDR3 DNA sequence: TGTGCCAGCAGGCAGGGTCCTTCGAGAACTGAAGCTTTCTTT. Its protein product is CASRQGPSRTEAFF. The whole variable domain, filled in from reference TRBV2 and TRBJ1-1, reads EPEVTQTPSHQVTQMGQEVILRCVPISNHLYFYWYRQILGQKVEFLVSFYNNEISEKSEIFDDQFSVERPDGSNFTLKIRSTKLEDSAMYFCASRQGPSRTEAFFGQGTRLTVV.

This clone showed up just a few times. The chain combines TRBV4-2 with TRBJ2-4, with unresolved D. Germline CDR1 reads LGHNA; CDR2 reads YNFKEQ. V was shortened by 0 bases and J by 0 bases, with 15 bases between the two germline ends. The length of the CDR3 is 18 residues. DNA for the CDR3: TGTGCCAGCAGCCAAGAAGTCTGGGTGGAGTCAGCCAAAAACATTCAGTACTTC. Its protein is CASSQEVWVESAKNIQYF.

The V gene is TRBV7-2, the J gene TRBJ2-1; TRBD2 might be the D (5 bases). The CDR3 totals 17 residues. V lost 1 base and J lost 9, with 22 bases in between. The germline V gene has CDR1 SGHTA and CDR2 FQGNSA. CDR3 sequence (DNA): TGTGCCAGCAGCTTAGATTTAGGTAGCGTTACCGCTGGTGAGCAGTTCTTC. This gives the protein CASSLDLGSVTAGEQFF. Drawing the rest from reference TRBV7-2 and TRBJ2-1, the complete variable domain is GAGVSQSPSNKVTEKGKDVELRCDPISGHTALYWYRQSLGQGLEFLIYFQGNSAPDKSGLPSDRFSAERTGGSVSTLTIQRTQQEDSAVYLCASSLDLGSVTAGEQFFGPGTRLTVL.

The V call is TRBV19, the J call TRBJ1-2; tentative D call: TRBD1 (6 bases). Germline assignment: CDR1 LNHDA and CDR2 SQIVND (reference sequence). Trimming took off 2 bases at V and 3 bases at J, with 16 bases between the two ends. The CDR3 covers 16 residues. The CDR3 protein is CASSIPTGTTHYGYTF. CDR3 coding DNA: TGTGCCAGTAGTATACCAACCGGGACAACTCACTATGGCTACACCTTC.

In DNA, the CDR3 is TGTGCCAGCAGACAGACTAGCGGTCCTTATACGCAGTATTTT. Encoded protein: CASRQTSGPYTQYF. This rearrangement joins TRBV6-5 to TRBJ2-3, with 9 bases that match TRBD2. The ends lost 6 bases at V and 7 bases at J; junction bases unmatched: 8. In germline, CDR1 is MNHEY, CDR2 SVGAGI. The CDR3 sequence is 14 residues long.

V gene TRBV2 combines with J gene TRBJ1-5, with D possibly TRBD1 on 6 matching bases. The CDR3 consists of 15 residues. V dropped 6 bases and J dropped 3 bases, with 15 bases sitting between them. The V gene's germline CDR1 is SNHLY and CDR2 FYNNEI. CDR3 DNA sequence: TGTGCCAGCAGCCTAGAGGACAGCCCCAATCAGCCCCAGCATTTT. Its protein product is CASSLEDSPNQPQHF. The entire variable domain, with the rest obtained from reference TRBV2 and TRBJ1-5, is as follows: EPEVTQTPSHQVTQMGQEVILRCVPISNHLYFYWYRQILGQKVEFLVSFYNNEISEKSEIFDDQFSVERPDGSNFTLKIRSTKLEDSAMYFCASSLEDSPNQPQHFGDGTRLSIL.

J is TRBJ2-7 and V is TRBV30; 7 positions match TRBD1. The CDR3 totals 12 residues. Germline V gene data show CDR1 as GTSNPN and CDR2 as SVGIG (reference sequence). V lost 1 base to trimming and J lost 7 bases; unmatched junction nucleotides: 4. CDR3 nucleotide sequence: TGTGCCTGGAGTGCACAGGGGATAGAGCAGTACTTC. Encoded protein: CAWSAQGIEQYF.

The chain uses TRBV7-9 and TRBJ2-5; possibly TRBD1 for D (6 bases). CDR3 length: 14 residues. Looked up from germline, CDR1 is SEHNR and CDR2 is FQNEAQ (reference sequence). Trimming removed 3 bases at V and 2 bases at J, with 10 bases between. The CDR3 loop reads CASSFPDSQETQYF. The CDR3 DNA reads as TGTGCCAGCAGCTTTCCGGACAGTCAAGAGACCCAGTACTTC.

The V and J genes are TRBV28 and TRBJ1-3, with 7 bases matching TRBD1. CDR3 length: 16 residues. Unmatched junction bases numbered 7, after V lost 5 bases and J lost 0 bases. Per germline, CDR1 MDHEN and CDR2 SYDVKM. The CDR3 nucleotides are TGTGCCAGCAGTCCCGGGGACAGCTCCTCTGGAAACACCATATATTTT. This translates into CASSPGDSSSGNTIYF.

The chain recombines TRBV2 with TRBJ1-2; unclear D gene. Germline CDR1 reads SNHLY; CDR2 reads FYNNEI. The CDR3 sequence is 14 residues long. Trimming took 4 bases from V and 0 from J, leaving 9 bases between them. CDR3 nucleotides: TGTGCCAGCAGTGGGTCTTCAGCTAACTATGGCTACACCTTC. Its translation: CASSGSSANYGYTF.

The chain joins TRBV7-9 to TRBJ1-1, with 7 bases fitting TRBD1. The CDR3 extends over 17 amino acids. Germline CDR1 SEHNR, CDR2 FQNEAQ (reference sequence). The ends lost 2 bases at V and 3 bases at J; junction bases unmatched: 12. The CDR3 DNA reads TGTGCCAGCAGCTTATTACAGGGGATGCGGAGAGACACTGAAGCTTTCTTT. It codes for CASSLLQGMRRDTEAFF.

V and J are TRBV19 and TRBJ1-5; D possibly corresponds to TRBD1 (5 bases). The CDR3 has 15 amino acids. Germline-derived CDR1 and CDR2 are LNHDA and SQIVND (reference sequence). The V gene lost 5 bases and the J gene lost 5 bases, with 16 bases spanning the gap. The CDR3 DNA reads TGTGCCAGTAGTGGGGCACCCGTGGGCGATCAGCCCCAGCATTTT. Translation: CASSGAPVGDQPQHF.

The V and J genes are TRBV27 and TRBJ2-3, with 10 bases fitting TRBD2. This CDR3 spans 16 amino acids. Germline V lookup: CDR1 MNHEY, CDR2 SMNVEV (reference sequence). After removal of 6 bases from V and 0 bases from J, the junction contained 6 bases not matched to a gene. The CDR3 DNA sequence: TGTGCCAGCAGGGATCTAGCGGGGGCCAGCACAGATACGCAGTATTTT. Amino acid sequence: CASRDLAGASTDTQYF.

The chain has TRBV27 and TRBJ2-7, with D possibly TRBD1 on 5 matching bases. V lost 5 bases and J lost 2, with 13 bases in between. The CDR3 is 14 amino acids. From germline, CDR1 is MNHEY and CDR2 SMNVEV (reference sequence). The CDR3 nucleotides read TGTGCCAGCAGTCCCAGGGCAGGCCCCTACGAGCAGTACTTC. It yields the protein CASSPRAGPYEQYF.

This chain links TRBV4-1 with TRBJ2-3; 8 bases are shared with TRBD2. Germline trimming cut 4 bases from V and 2 bases from J; bases unmatched to any gene: 8. Germline CDR1 MGHRA, CDR2 YSYEKL. The CDR3 is 16 residues long. The CDR3 DNA sequence: TGCGCCAGCAGCCGTTCCCCAGCGGGGGTCACAGATACGCAGTATTTT. Its translation is CASSRSPAGVTDTQYF.

This clone was recorded only once. This rearrangement joins TRBV7-8 to TRBJ2-5; the match to TRBD1 covers 10 bases. The CDR3 is 15 residues long. The V gene's germline CDR1 is SGHVS and CDR2 FQNEAQ. After removal of 10 bases from V and 11 bases from J, the junction contained 19 bases not matched to a gene. The CDR3 DNA follows: TGTGCCACCTCTCTTAGGGGACAGGGGAAGTATGGGCAGTACTTC. Protein product: CATSLRGQGKYGQYF. The full variable domain, rest sourced from reference TRBV7-8 and TRBJ2-5, is GAGVSQSPRYKVAKRGQDVALRCDPISGHVSLFWYQQALGQGPEFLTYFQNEAQLDKSGLPSDRFFAERPEGSVSTLKIQRTQQEDSAVYLCATSLRGQGKYGQYFGPGTRLLVL.

This chain uses TRBV7-8 with TRBJ2-2, with 16 bases aligning to TRBD2. Germline V lookup: CDR1 SGHVS, CDR2 FQNEAQ. This CDR3 is 21 amino acids long. The V segment lost 0 bases and the J segment 7 bases; nucleotides outside the gene matches: 14. CDR3 bases: TGTGCCAGCAGCTTAGCGTTGGGGACTAGCGGGAGGGGCCCCGGGAGCGGGGAGCTGTTTTTT. Translating it yields CASSLALGTSGRGPGSGELFF.

V is TRBV18 and J is TRBJ1-1; 7 positions match TRBD1. V gave up 3 bases and J gave up 5 bases; unmatched junction bases: 9. This CDR3 spans 15 amino acids. Germline V gene lookup returns CDR1 KGHSH and CDR2 LQKENI. CDR3 sequence (DNA): TGTGCCAGCTCACCGCTAGGGGGCGAACTTACTGAAGCTTTCTTT. Encoded protein: CASSPLGGELTEAFF. The full variable domain, in which reference TRBV18 and TRBJ1-1 provide the parts outside the CDR3, is NAGVMQNPRHLVRRRGQEARLRCSPMKGHSHVYWYRQLPEEGLKFMVYLQKENIIDESGMPKERFSAEFPKEGPSILRIQQVVRGDSAAYFCASSPLGGELTEAFFGQGTRLTVV.

This clone appeared a few times. The rearrangement joins TRBV7-9 to TRBJ2-2, with TRBD2 matching 11 bases. The V and J ends lost 5 bases and 1 base, in that order; junction bases with no gene match: 6. The CDR3 runs to 17 residues. Per the germline V gene, CDR1 is SEHNR and CDR2 is FQNEAQ (reference sequence). Here the CDR3 reads CASSPASGRRNTGELFF. The CDR3, as DNA: TGTGCCAGCAGCCCCGCTAGCGGGAGGCGGAACACCGGGGAGCTGTTTTTT.

The rearrangement uses TRBV5-4 and TRBJ1-1, with D possibly matching TRBD1 (5 bases). Trimming left V 4 bases short and J 2 bases short, with 18 bases between. Looked up from germline, CDR1 is SGHNT and CDR2 is YYREEE (reference sequence). CDR3 length: 16 amino acids. CDR3 sequence: CASSPGWTYPNTEAFF. The CDR3 DNA sequence: TGTGCCAGCAGCCCTGGATGGACATACCCTAACACTGAAGCTTTCTTT.

V is TRBV10-3 and J is TRBJ1-6; D not resolved. Trimming took 2 bases from V and 0 from J, leaving 8 bases between them. The CDR3 length is 16 residues. CDR1 is ENHRY, CDR2 SYGVKD, per germline. This chain's CDR3 is CAISENPSSYNSPLHF. For the CDR3, the DNA is TGTGCCATCAGTGAGAACCCGAGCTCCTATAATTCACCCCTCCACTTT.

J is TRBJ1-2 and V is TRBV7-9, with 7 bases fitting TRBD1. There are 14 residues in the CDR3. V trimming: 1 base; J trimming: 3 bases; junction bases outside the gene matches: 2. Germline V gives CDR1 SEHNR, CDR2 FQNEAQ (reference sequence). CDR3 DNA sequence: TGTGCCAGCAGCTTAGAGACAGGGTACTATGGCTACACCTTC. Residues: CASSLETGYYGYTF.